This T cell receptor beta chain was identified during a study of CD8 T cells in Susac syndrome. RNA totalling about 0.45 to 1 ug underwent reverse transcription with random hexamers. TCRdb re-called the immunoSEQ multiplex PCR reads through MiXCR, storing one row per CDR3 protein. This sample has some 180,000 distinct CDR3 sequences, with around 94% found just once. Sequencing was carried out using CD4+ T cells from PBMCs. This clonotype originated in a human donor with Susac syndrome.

This CDR3 is CASSVTSGRTTDTQYF. The CDR3 region has the DNA TGTGCCAGCAGCGTAACTAGCGGGAGGACAACAGATACGCAGTATTTT. The V gene is TRBV9, the J gene TRBJ2-3, with TRBD2 identical over 12 bases. Germline values: CDR1 SGDLS, CDR2 YYNGEE. V shed 1 base and J 3 bases; nucleotides not matched to a gene: 3. This CDR3 is 16 amino acids long. Full variable domain (missing parts from reference TRBV9 and TRBJ2-3): DSGVTQTPKHLITATGQRVTLRCSPRSGDLSVYWYQQSLDQGLQFLIQYYNGEERAKGNILERFSAQQFPDLHSELNLSSLELGDSALYFCASSVTSGRTTDTQYFGPGTRLTVL.